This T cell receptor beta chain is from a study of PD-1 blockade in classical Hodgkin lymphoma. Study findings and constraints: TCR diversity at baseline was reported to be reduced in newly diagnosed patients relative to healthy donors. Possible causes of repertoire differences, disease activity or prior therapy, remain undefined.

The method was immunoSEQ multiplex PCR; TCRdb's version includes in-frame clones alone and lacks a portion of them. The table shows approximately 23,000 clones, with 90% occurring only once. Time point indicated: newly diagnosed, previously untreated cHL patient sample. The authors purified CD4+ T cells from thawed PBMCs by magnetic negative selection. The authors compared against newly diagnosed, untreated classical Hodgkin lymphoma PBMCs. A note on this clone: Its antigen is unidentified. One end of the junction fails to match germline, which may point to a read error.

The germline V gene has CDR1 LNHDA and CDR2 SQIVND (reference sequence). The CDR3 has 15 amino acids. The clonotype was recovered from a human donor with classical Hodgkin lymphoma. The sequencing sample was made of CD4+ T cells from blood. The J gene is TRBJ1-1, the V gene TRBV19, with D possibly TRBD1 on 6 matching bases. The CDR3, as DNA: TGTGCCAGTAGTATACGGGGACATAGGAACGCTGAAGCTTTCTTT. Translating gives CASSIRGHRNAEAFF.